The 13 T cell receptor beta chains listed next were all sequenced from one sample in a study of siplizumab effects on memory and regulatory T cells. Profiled with immunoSEQ multiplex PCR; TCRdb holds only in-frame clones, not every one. The sample carries tens of thousands of clones, around 97% recorded once. The sequenced material came from naive CD8+ T cells sorted from blood. These TCRs come from a human donor in good health.

The chain has TRBV19 and TRBJ2-7; no firm D call. Germline CDR1 reads LNHDA; CDR2 reads SQIVND (reference sequence). The CDR3 extends over 13 amino acids. V lost 7 bases, J lost 0 bases, and 10 bases lay in between. Written as DNA, the CDR3 is TGTGCCAGTACAAAGGGTGGCTCCTACGAGCAGTACTTC. Translated, it gives CASTKGGSYEQYF.

The CDR3 spells CAWSRAGNTIYF. The CDR3 bases are TGTGCCTGGAGCAGGGCTGGAAACACCATATATTTT. The chain couples TRBV30 to TRBJ1-3; tentatively, D is TRBD1 (5 bases). CDR3 length: 12 amino acids. Germline V CDR1 and CDR2: GTSNPN, SVGIG (reference sequence). The V and J ends lost 3 bases and 2 bases respectively, with 5 bases between them.

The genes are TRBV6-1 and TRBJ1-5, with D possibly matching TRBD1 (5 bases). V was trimmed by 7 bases and J by 0 bases, leaving 10 bases between them. Germline V lookup: CDR1 MNHNS, CDR2 SASEGT. This CDR3 contains 14 residues. Written as DNA, the CDR3 is TGTGCCAGCACCCCCGACAGTAGCAATCAGCCCCAGCATTTT. Amino acid sequence: CASTPDSSNQPQHF.

V and J are TRBV2 and TRBJ2-2, with D possibly being TRBD2 (6 bases). From germline, CDR1 is SNHLY and CDR2 FYNNEI. The CDR3 is 14 residues long. CDR3 amino acids: CAHIGRENTGELFF. In DNA, the CDR3 is TGTGCGCATATAGGGCGGGAGAACACCGGGGAGCTGTTTTTT.

This clone came up once. V is TRBV6-1 and J is TRBJ2-1; 7 bases align to TRBD2. The CDR3 consists of 13 residues. V lost 4 bases to trimming and J lost 5 bases; unmatched junction nucleotides: 2. The germline V gene encodes CDR1 MNHNS and CDR2 SASEGT. CDR3 in DNA: TGTGCCAGCAGTGGGGGACTAAACAATGAGCAGTTCTTC. Its translation is CASSGGLNNEQFF.

The chain carries TRBV30 and TRBJ1-5; the D gene is possibly TRBD1 (5 bases). The CDR3 sequence is 13 residues long. CDR1 is GTSNPN and CDR2 is SVGIG in the germline V gene (reference sequence). The V end lost 4 bases, the J end lost 4 bases, and 11 bases lay between the germline ends. CDR3 amino acids: CAWTTEWNQPQHF. In nucleotides, the CDR3 is TGTGCCTGGACGACAGAATGGAATCAGCCCCAGCATTTT.

The gene calls are TRBV27 and TRBJ2-1, with TRBD1 matching over 10 bases. CDR3 length equals 16 residues. Germline lookup yields CDR1 MNHEY and CDR2 SMNVEV (reference sequence). The trim removed 5 bases at V and 8 bases at J, leaving 12 bases unmatched. The CDR3 here is CASSILPGQGRDEQFF. For the CDR3, the DNA is TGTGCCAGCAGTATCTTACCGGGACAGGGGAGGGATGAGCAGTTCTTC.

This chain links TRBV4-2 with TRBJ1-1; no clear D gene. Trimming removed 1 base at V and 1 base at J, with 7 bases between. The CDR3 has 14 amino acids. The germline V gene encodes CDR1 LGHNA and CDR2 YNFKEQ. In DNA form, the CDR3 reads TGTGCCAGCAGCCAAGGGGCAGCGAACACTGAAGCTTTCTTT. Protein product: CASSQGAANTEAFF.

This clone appeared once. The CDR3 sequence is CASSLALGQGIYEQYF. In DNA, the CDR3 is TGTGCCAGCAGCTTAGCGCTGGGACAGGGGATTTACGAGCAGTACTTC. The gene calls are TRBV7-9 and TRBJ2-7, with 10 bases fitting TRBD1. Germline lookup yields CDR1 SEHNR and CDR2 FQNEAQ (reference sequence). Unmatched junction bases numbered 6, after V lost 0 bases and J lost 4 bases. The CDR3 length is 16 residues.

On this clone: This sample includes further DNA sequences coding for the same CDR3. V is TRBV9 and J is TRBJ2-7; possibly TRBD1 for D (7 bases). The CDR3 is 14 amino acids. Trimming removed 0 bases at V and 4 bases at J, with 11 bases between. Germline assignment: CDR1 SGDLS and CDR2 YYNGEE. The CDR3 reads CASSVGQGGYEQYF. Written as DNA, the CDR3 is TGTGCCAGCAGCGTAGGACAGGGAGGTTACGAGCAGTACTTC.

The DNA for the CDR3 is TGTGCCAGCAATCCAACCGAAATGGGTATCAGAGCAGATACGCAGTATTTT. Its protein product is CASNPTEMGIRADTQYF. This sequence joins TRBV27 and TRBJ2-3; D is unclear. The V end lost 7 bases, the J end lost 4 bases, and 24 bases lay between the germline ends. The V gene's germline CDR1 is MNHEY and CDR2 SMNVEV (reference sequence). The CDR3 has 17 residues.

The chain carries TRBV9 and TRBJ2-7; 8 bases are a match to TRBD2. Per germline, CDR1 SGDLS and CDR2 YYNGEE. CDR3 size: 14 residues. V lost 0 bases and J lost 4; bases outside the gene matches: 3. This CDR3 is CASSVGAGDYEQYF. The DNA for the CDR3 is TGTGCCAGCAGCGTAGGAGCGGGAGATTACGAGCAGTACTTC.

This clone has only one observation. V gene TRBV4-1 combines with J gene TRBJ2-7; 12 bases align to TRBD2. CDR1 and CDR2 from the germline V gene are MGHRA and YSYEKL. This CDR3 comprises 17 residues. V lost 0 bases to trimming and J lost 5 bases; unmatched junction nucleotides: 8. CDR3 amino acids: CASSQDFSGLAGNEQYF. CDR3 bases: TGCGCCAGCAGCCAAGACTTCTCCGGACTAGCGGGAAACGAGCAGTACTTC.